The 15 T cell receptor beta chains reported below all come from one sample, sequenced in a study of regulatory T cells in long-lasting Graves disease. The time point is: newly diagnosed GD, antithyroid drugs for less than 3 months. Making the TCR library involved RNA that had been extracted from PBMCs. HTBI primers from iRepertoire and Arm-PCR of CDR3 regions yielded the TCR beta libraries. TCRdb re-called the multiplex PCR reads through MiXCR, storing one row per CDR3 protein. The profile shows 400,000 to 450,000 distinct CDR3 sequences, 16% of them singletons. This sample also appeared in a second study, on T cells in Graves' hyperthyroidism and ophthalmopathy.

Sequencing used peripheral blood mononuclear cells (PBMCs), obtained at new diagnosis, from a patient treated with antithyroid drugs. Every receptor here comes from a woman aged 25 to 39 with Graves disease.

The CDR3 protein is CASSQGGNIQYF. The CDR3 bases are TGTGCCAGCAGCCAGGGTGGCAACATTCAGTACTTC. The rearrangement joins TRBV6-1 to TRBJ2-4, with D perhaps matching TRBD1 (5 bases). The germline V gene has CDR1 MNHNS and CDR2 SASEGT. CDR3 length equals 12 residues. V dropped 6 bases and J dropped 7 bases, with 10 bases sitting between them.

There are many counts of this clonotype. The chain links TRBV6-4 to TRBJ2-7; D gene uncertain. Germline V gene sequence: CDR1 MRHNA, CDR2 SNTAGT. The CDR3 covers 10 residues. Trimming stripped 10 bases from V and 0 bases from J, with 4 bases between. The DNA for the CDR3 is TGTGCCATCCTCTCCTACGAGCAGTACTTC. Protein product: CAILSYEQYF.

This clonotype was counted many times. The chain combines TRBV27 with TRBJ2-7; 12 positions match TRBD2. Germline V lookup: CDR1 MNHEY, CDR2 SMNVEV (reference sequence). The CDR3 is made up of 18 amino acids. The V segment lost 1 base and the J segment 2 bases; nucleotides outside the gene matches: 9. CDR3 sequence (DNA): TGTGCCAGCAGTTTATGGGCTAGCGGGAGGGCCAGCCCCTACGAGCAGTACTTC. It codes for CASSLWASGRASPYEQYF.

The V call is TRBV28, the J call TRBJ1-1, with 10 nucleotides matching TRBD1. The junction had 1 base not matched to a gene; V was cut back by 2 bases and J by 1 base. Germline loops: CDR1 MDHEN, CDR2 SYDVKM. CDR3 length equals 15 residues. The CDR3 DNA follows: TGTGCCAGCAGTTTAGGGGACAGGGGGAACACTGAAGCTTTCTTT. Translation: CASSLGDRGNTEAFF.

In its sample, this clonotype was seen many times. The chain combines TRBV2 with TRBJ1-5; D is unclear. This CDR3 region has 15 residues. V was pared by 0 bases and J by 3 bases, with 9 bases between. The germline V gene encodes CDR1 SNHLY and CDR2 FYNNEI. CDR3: CASSEADEANQPQHF. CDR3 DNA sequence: TGTGCCAGCAGTGAAGCGGACGAGGCCAATCAGCCCCAGCATTTT.

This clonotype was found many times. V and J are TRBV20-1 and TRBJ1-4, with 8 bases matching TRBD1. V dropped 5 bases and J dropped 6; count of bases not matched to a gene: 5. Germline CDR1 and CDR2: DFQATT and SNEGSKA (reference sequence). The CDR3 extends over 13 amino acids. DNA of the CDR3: TGCAGTGCTTGGGACAGGACCTATGAAAAACTGTTTTTT. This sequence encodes CSAWDRTYEKLFF.

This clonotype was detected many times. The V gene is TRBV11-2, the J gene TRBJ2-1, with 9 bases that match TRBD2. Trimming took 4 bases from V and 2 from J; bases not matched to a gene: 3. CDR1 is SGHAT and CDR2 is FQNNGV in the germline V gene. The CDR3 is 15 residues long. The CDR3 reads CASSSRLAAYNEQFF. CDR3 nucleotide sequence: TGTGCCAGCAGCTCGAGACTAGCGGCCTACAATGAGCAGTTCTTC.

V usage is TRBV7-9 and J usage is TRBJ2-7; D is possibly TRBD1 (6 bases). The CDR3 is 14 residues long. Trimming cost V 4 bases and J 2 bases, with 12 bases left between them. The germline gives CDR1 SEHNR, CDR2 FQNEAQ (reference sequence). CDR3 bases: TGTGCCAGCAGCTCGGGACAAAAACCCTACGAGCAGTACTTC. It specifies CASSSGQKPYEQYF.

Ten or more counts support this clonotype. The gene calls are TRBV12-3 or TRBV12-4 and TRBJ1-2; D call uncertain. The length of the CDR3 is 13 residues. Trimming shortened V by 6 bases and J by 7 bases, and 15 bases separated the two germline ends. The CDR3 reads CASRMSATGGYTF. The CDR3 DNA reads TGTGCCAGCAGGATGTCCGCAACCGGTGGCTACACCTTC.

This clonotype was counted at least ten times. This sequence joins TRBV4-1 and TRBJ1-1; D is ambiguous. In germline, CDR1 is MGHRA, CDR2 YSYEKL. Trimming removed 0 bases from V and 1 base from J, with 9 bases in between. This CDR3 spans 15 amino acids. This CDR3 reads CASSQEVLRNTEAFF. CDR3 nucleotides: TGCGCCAGCAGCCAAGAGGTTCTGAGGAACACTGAAGCTTTCTTT.

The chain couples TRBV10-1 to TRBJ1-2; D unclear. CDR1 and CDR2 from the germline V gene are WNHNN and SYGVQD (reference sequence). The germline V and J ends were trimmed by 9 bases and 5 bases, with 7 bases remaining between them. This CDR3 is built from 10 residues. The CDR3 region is CARPPYGYTF. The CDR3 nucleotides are TGCGCCAGGCCCCCTTATGGCTACACCTTC.

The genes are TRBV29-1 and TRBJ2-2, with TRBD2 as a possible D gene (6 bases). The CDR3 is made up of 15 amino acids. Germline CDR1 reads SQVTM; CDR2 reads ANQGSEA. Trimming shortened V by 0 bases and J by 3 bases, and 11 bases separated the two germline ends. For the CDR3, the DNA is TGCAGCGTTGAAGAACTGCGCGGGGACACCGGGGAGCTGTTTTTT. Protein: CSVEELRGDTGELFF.

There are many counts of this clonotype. The CDR3 coding sequence is TGCGCCAGCAGGCGGGAGTCATCCTACAATGAGCAGTTCTTC. This gives the protein CASRRESSYNEQFF. This chain joins TRBV5-1 and TRBJ2-1; TRBD2 matches at 7 bases. With V trimmed by 5 bases and J by 1 base, 3 bases remained unmatched. Germline values: CDR1 SGHRS, CDR2 YFSETQ. The CDR3 sequence is 14 residues long.

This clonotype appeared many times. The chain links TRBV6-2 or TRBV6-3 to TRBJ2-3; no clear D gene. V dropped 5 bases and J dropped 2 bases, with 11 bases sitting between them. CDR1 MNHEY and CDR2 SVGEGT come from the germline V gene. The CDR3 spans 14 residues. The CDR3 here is CASSKIAPTDTQYF. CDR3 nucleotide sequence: TGTGCCAGCAGTAAAATAGCTCCCACAGATACGCAGTATTTT.

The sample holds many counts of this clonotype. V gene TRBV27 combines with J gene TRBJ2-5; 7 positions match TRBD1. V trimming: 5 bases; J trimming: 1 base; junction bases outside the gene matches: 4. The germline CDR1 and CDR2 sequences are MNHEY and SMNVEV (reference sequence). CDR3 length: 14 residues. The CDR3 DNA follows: TGTGCCAGCAGTCCTGACAGGGCCCAAGAGACCCAGTACTTC. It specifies CASSPDRAQETQYF.